Presented here are 2 T cell receptor beta chains from one specimen sequenced in a study of shared clonotypes between healthy human individuals. Assay used: immunoSEQ multiplex PCR; TCRdb lists only in-frame clones, some missing. Among around 690,000 clones listed, 90% were seen once. The specimen sequenced was memory CD8+ T cells from PBMCs. Noted subset: CD45RO+ cells pooled with CCR7-negative TemRA cells. These receptors were taken from a young man in good health. Some clones in this sample may be carry-over from other donors' samples.

This chain links TRBV5-1 with TRBJ2-7; weak D call: TRBD1 (5 bases). Trimming stripped 0 bases from V and 3 bases from J, with 7 bases between. The CDR3 is 13 amino acids. Germline V gives CDR1 SGHRS, CDR2 YFSETQ. This CDR3 reads CASSLVTGYEQYF. For the CDR3, the DNA is TGCGCCAGCAGCTTGGTTACAGGCTACGAGCAGTACTTC.

V and J are TRBV9 and TRBJ2-3; D is possibly TRBD2 (6 bases). V lost 5 bases, J lost 6 bases, and 25 bases lay in between. The CDR3 is made up of 17 amino acids. In germline, CDR1 is SGDLS, CDR2 YYNGEE. The CDR3 coding sequence is TGTGCCAGCAGTGACATAATGACTAGGGGTCTTGCGGATACGCAGTATTTT. Translation: CASSDIMTRGLADTQYF. Full variable domain (remainder filled in from reference TRBV9 and TRBJ2-3): DSGVTQTPKHLITATGQRVTLRCSPRSGDLSVYWYQQSLDQGLQFLIQYYNGEERAKGNILERFSAQQFPDLHSELNLSSLELGDSALYFCASSDIMTRGLADTQYFGPGTRLTVL.